The 26 T cell receptor beta chains below come from one sample, sequenced in a study of blood T cell repertoires in COVID-19. Repertoires were generated with immunoSEQ multiplex PCR, while TCRdb's copy carries only in-frame clones and drops some. The data contain 100,000 to 110,000 clones, 85% to 90% of them singletons. Sequenced input: peripheral blood. All receptors come from a human donor in a cohort sampled during active COVID-19.

The V call is TRBV6-6, the J call TRBJ2-1; 8 positions match TRBD2. The CDR3 has 15 amino acids. CDR1 and CDR2 from the germline V gene are MNHNY and SVGAGI (reference sequence). V dropped 5 bases and J dropped 7; count of bases not matched to a gene: 10. The CDR3 coding sequence is TGTGCCAGCAGTCCAACCGGACTAGCAAGGAATGAGCAGTTCTTC. The encoded protein is CASSPTGLARNEQFF.

In this sample, this clone turned up once. This rearrangement joins TRBV14 to TRBJ2-5; 10 nucleotides line up with TRBD2. Germline CDR1 reads SGHDN; CDR2 reads FVKESK. With 4 bases clipped from V and 5 bases from J, the junction kept 13 bases outside the gene matches. The CDR3 has 17 amino acids. The CDR3 bases are TGTGCCAGCAGCCCAAACCGTTTAGCGGGAGGTATTGAGACCCAGTACTTC. It codes for CASSPNRLAGGIETQYF.

The V gene is TRBV7-9, the J gene TRBJ1-1, with TRBD1 identical over 8 bases. V shed 4 bases and J 5 bases; nucleotides not matched to a gene: 6. Germline assignment: CDR1 SEHNR and CDR2 FQNEAQ (reference sequence). The CDR3 has 14 amino acids. CDR3 nucleotides: TGTGCCAGCAGCTCGACAGGGGAAAGTACTGAAGCTTTCTTT. Protein: CASSSTGESTEAFF. The whole variable domain, remainder taken from reference TRBV7-9 and TRBJ1-1, is DTGVSQNPRHKITKRGQNVTFRCDPISEHNRLYWYRQTLGQGPEFLTYFQNEAQLEKSRLLSDRFSAERPKGSFSTLEIQRTEQGDSAMYLCASSSTGESTEAFFGQGTRLTVV.

J is TRBJ2-2 and V is TRBV19; the D is unclear. The germline V gene encodes CDR1 LNHDA and CDR2 SQIVND (reference sequence). CDR3 size: 15 residues. V lost 1 base, J lost 10 bases, and 16 bases lay in between. CDR3 sequence: CASSIVAPQSKELFF. CDR3 coding DNA: TGTGCCAGTAGTATAGTAGCACCCCAGTCCAAGGAGCTGTTTTTT.

The V call is TRBV7-2, the J call TRBJ2-1, with D possibly being TRBD1 (6 bases). Deletions cut 1 base from V and 2 bases from J, with 6 bases between. There are 14 residues in the CDR3. Germline CDR1 reads SGHTA; CDR2 reads FQGNSA. This CDR3 reads CASSLEGAYNEQFF. Written as DNA, the CDR3 is TGTGCCAGCAGCTTAGAGGGGGCCTACAATGAGCAGTTCTTC.

The rearrangement uses TRBV29-1 and TRBJ1-2; 9 nucleotides line up with TRBD1. The CDR3 length is 11 residues. Germline CDR1 is SQVTM and CDR2 is ANQGSEA. Trimming at V came to 4 bases and at J to 8 bases, leaving 2 bases not matched to a gene. CDR3 DNA: TGCAGCGTTGGGGACAGGGCCGGCTACACCTTC. Residues: CSVGDRAGYTF.

Details on this clone: Different DNA sequences within this sample yield the same CDR3. The chain has TRBV6-2 or TRBV6-3 and TRBJ1-5; TRBD1 might be the D (5 bases). The CDR3 spans 13 residues. From germline, CDR1 is MNHEY and CDR2 SVGEGT. The ends were cut back, 2 bases at V and 7 bases at J, with 9 bases in the middle. The CDR3 region is CASSYRGSQPQHF. DNA of the CDR3: TGTGCCAGCAGTTACAGGGGTAGCCAGCCCCAGCATTTT.

The CDR3 sequence is CASSRNRASTDTQYF. CDR3 in DNA: TGTGCCAGTAGTAGGAACAGGGCTAGCACAGATACGCAGTATTTT. This chain joins TRBV19 and TRBJ2-3; D perhaps matches TRBD1 (6 bases). Germline V gene lookup returns CDR1 LNHDA and CDR2 SQIVND (reference sequence). The CDR3 spans 15 residues. The germline V and J ends were trimmed by 4 bases and 0 bases, with 11 bases remaining between them.

This clone was recorded only once. The chain recombines TRBV7-6 with TRBJ2-7, with TRBD1 matching over 11 bases. CDR1 is SGHVS, CDR2 FNYEAQ, per germline. This CDR3 has 14 residues. The ends lost 5 bases at V and 7 bases at J; junction bases unmatched: 7. The CDR3 spells CASSQSGTGGEQYF. CDR3 DNA sequence: TGTGCCAGCAGCCAATCCGGGACAGGGGGTGAGCAGTACTTC.

The V gene is TRBV6-2 or TRBV6-3, the J gene TRBJ2-7; 8 positions match TRBD2. Looked up from germline, CDR1 is MNHEY and CDR2 is SVGEGT. V shed 6 bases and J 5 bases; nucleotides not matched to a gene: 12. CDR3 length: 15 residues. CDR3 residues: CASSRLSGSSNEQYF. As DNA, the CDR3 is TGTGCCAGCAGCCGGCTGAGCGGGAGTAGTAACGAGCAGTACTTC.

The chain uses TRBV30 and TRBJ1-1; no clear D gene. Germline V gene sequence: CDR1 GTSNPN, CDR2 SVGIG (reference sequence). Trimming stripped 4 bases from V and 7 bases from J, with 7 bases between. The CDR3 runs 10 residues. CDR3 residues: CAWNRDEAFF. CDR3 bases: TGTGCCTGGAACCGGGATGAAGCTTTCTTT.

The V call is TRBV9, the J call TRBJ1-4, with TRBD1 matching over 7 bases. V shed 4 bases and J 7 bases; nucleotides not matched to a gene: 10. This CDR3 region has 15 residues. The germline V gene encodes CDR1 SGDLS and CDR2 YYNGEE. The CDR3 bases are TGTGCCAGCAGCCCCCGGACAGGTGATGGTGAAAAACTGTTTTTT. Translated: CASSPRTGDGEKLFF.

The V gene is TRBV19, the J gene TRBJ2-7; 9 bases match TRBD1. CDR3 length equals 15 residues. Per the germline V gene, CDR1 is LNHDA and CDR2 is SQIVND (reference sequence). V lost 0 bases to trimming and J lost 1 base; unmatched junction nucleotides: 1. The CDR3 protein is CASSIDGTGSYEQYF. CDR3 DNA sequence: TGTGCCAGTAGTATAGACGGGACAGGGTCCTACGAGCAGTACTTC.

This clone has just a few counts. The V and J genes are TRBV4-3 and TRBJ2-5; the D gene is possibly TRBD2 (6 bases). The CDR3 extends over 16 amino acids. Trimming removed 1 base from V and 4 bases from J, with 16 bases in between. Germline CDR1 and CDR2: LGHNA and YSLEER. CDR3 region: CASSQGFGGGRETQYF. The CDR3 DNA reads as TGCGCCAGCAGCCAAGGATTTGGGGGAGGCAGAGAGACCCAGTACTTC.

The rearrangement uses TRBV28 and TRBJ1-2; possibly TRBD1 for D (5 bases). The length of the CDR3 is 16 residues. The V and J ends lost 4 bases and 5 bases respectively, with 20 bases between them. Germline V gives CDR1 MDHEN, CDR2 SYDVKM. The CDR3 region has the DNA TGTGCCAGCAGTTCCAGAGACCGACGGAAGGGGTATGGCTACACCTTC. It translates to CASSSRDRRKGYGYTF.

V and J are TRBV13 and TRBJ2-5, with TRBD2 matching over 9 bases. CDR3 size: 16 residues. Per germline, CDR1 PRHDT and CDR2 FYEKMQ (reference sequence). Unmatched junction bases numbered 4, after V lost 0 bases and J lost 2 bases. The CDR3 here is CASSLGLAGKQETQYF. In DNA, the CDR3 is TGTGCCAGCAGCTTAGGGCTAGCGGGAAAACAAGAGACCCAGTACTTC.

The chain combines TRBV30 with TRBJ1-2; D might be TRBD1 (5 bases). This CDR3 region has 15 residues. Trimming stripped 2 bases from V and 8 bases from J, with 21 bases between. Germline V gene sequence: CDR1 GTSNPN, CDR2 SVGIG (reference sequence). CDR3 region: CAWSYGRGLGSGYTF. In DNA, the CDR3 is TGTGCCTGGAGTTACGGGAGGGGCCTGGGGTCGGGCTACACCTTC.

The chain carries TRBV6-5 and TRBJ2-2; 10 nucleotides line up with TRBD2. V lost 6 bases and J lost 5; bases outside the gene matches: 3. This CDR3 comprises 14 residues. CDR1 MNHEY and CDR2 SVGAGI come from the germline V gene. In DNA form, the CDR3 reads TGTGCCAGCAGGCTAGCGGGAGTTACCGGGGAGCTGTTTTTT. It is translated as CASRLAGVTGELFF.

The V call is TRBV2, the J call TRBJ1-1; D uncertain. V lost 4 bases, J lost 4 bases, and 16 bases lay in between. Germline CDR1 SNHLY, CDR2 FYNNEI. This CDR3 has 15 amino acids. Here the CDR3 reads CASSGLSGRGTEAFF. The CDR3 nucleotides are TGTGCCAGCAGTGGGTTGTCGGGTCGCGGCACTGAAGCTTTCTTT.

The chain combines TRBV3-1 (or the pseudogene TRBV3-2) with TRBJ2-1; 12 bases line up with TRBD2. Per germline, CDR1 LGHDT and CDR2 YNNKEL (reference sequence). The CDR3 consists of 14 residues. Trimming at V came to 4 bases and at J to 14 bases, leaving 9 bases not matched to a gene. The DNA for the CDR3 is TGTGCCAGCAGCCTTACGTGGACTAGCGGGAAGGAGTTCTTC. This gives the protein CASSLTWTSGKEFF.

Many counts were recorded for this clone. This chain connects TRBV28 to TRBJ1-5; D call uncertain. Germline CDR1 is MDHEN and CDR2 is SYDVKM. The CDR3 has 14 residues. Trimming stripped 6 bases from V and 6 bases from J, with 15 bases between. The CDR3 DNA follows: TGTGCCAGCAGCCGAGTAGATGAGAGTCAGCCCCAGCATTTT. This encodes CASSRVDESQPQHF. The whole variable domain, filled in from reference TRBV28 and TRBJ1-5, reads DVKVTQSSRYLVKRTGEKVFLECVQDMDHENMFWYRQDPGLGLRLIYFSYDVKMKEKGDIPEGYSVSREKKERFSLILESASTNQTSMYLCASSRVDESQPQHFGDGTRLSIL.

This clone was seen just once. The rearrangement links TRBV4-3 to TRBJ2-7; perhaps TRBD1 as D (6 bases). CDR1 is LGHNA and CDR2 is YSLEER in the germline V gene. Trimming left V 3 bases short and J 2 bases short, with 11 bases between. CDR3 length: 14 residues. DNA of the CDR3: TGCGCCAGCAGCCAGAAACAGGGACCCTACGAGCAGTACTTC. This encodes CASSQKQGPYEQYF.

This chain joins TRBV5-1 and TRBJ2-7, with D possibly TRBD1 on 6 matching bases. CDR3 length: 15 residues. CDR1 SGHRS and CDR2 YFSETQ come from the germline V gene. Trimming pared 3 bases from V and 3 bases from J, leaving 16 bases between. CDR3 residues: CASSSMGQGIYEQYF. The CDR3, as DNA: TGCGCCAGCAGCTCTATGGGACAAGGGATCTACGAGCAGTACTTC.

This clone was seen a single time. This chain joins TRBV5-6 and TRBJ1-4, with D possibly matching TRBD1 (6 bases). V was cut by 4 bases and J by 5 bases, with 15 bases left in between. Germline loops: CDR1 SGHDT, CDR2 YYEEEE. This CDR3 region has 15 residues. CDR3 loop: CASSPSPGENEKLFF. DNA for the CDR3: TGTGCCAGCAGCCCGAGCCCAGGGGAAAATGAAAAACTGTTTTTT.

The chain combines TRBV30 with TRBJ1-2; TRBD1 matches at 7 bases. V lost 5 bases to trimming and J lost 3 bases; unmatched junction nucleotides: 3. The CDR3 sequence is 12 residues long. Germline V lookup: CDR1 GTSNPN, CDR2 SVGIG (reference sequence). The CDR3 DNA is TGTGCCTGGTCAGGGGGTGACTATGGCTACACCTTC. It yields the protein CAWSGGDYGYTF.

V is TRBV27 and J is TRBJ2-1; TRBD2 matches 7 bases. V lost 1 base, J lost 2 bases, and 2 bases stayed unmatched. In germline, CDR1 is MNHEY, CDR2 SMNVEV (reference sequence). This CDR3 is built from 15 residues. This CDR3 reads CASSLFAGAYNEQFF. The CDR3 region has the DNA TGTGCCAGCAGTTTATTCGCGGGGGCCTACAATGAGCAGTTCTTC.